This T cell receptor (beta chain) derives from a study of shared clonotypes between healthy human individuals. Study-wide context: CD4 naive and memory got three plates each, CD8 naive two, CD8 memory one.

This CDR3 contains 14 residues. Germline CDR1 and CDR2: SGHTA and FQGNSA. V lost 1 base to trimming and J lost 2 bases, with 8 bases between them. To note about this clone: Possible read error: a much larger clone is one base away. This sample also contains other DNA sequences that code for the same CDR3.

Using immunoSEQ multiplex PCR, the repertoire was profiled, and TCRdb retains in-frame clones only, with some absent. This sample has 2 million to 2.5 million clones; roughly 94% occur once, and the top ten carry more than 0.1%. Recent acute infections and vaccinations were absent in the healthy HIV-negative adult donors. A split of CD4+ cells into CD45RA+ naive and CD45RA-negative memory subsets was performed. What was sequenced was naive CD4+ T cells sorted from blood. Subset indicated: CD45RA+ positively selected. The chain recombines TRBV7-2 with TRBJ1-2, with a tentative D call TRBD1 (5 bases). The receptor was isolated from a man between 18 and 35 years old in good health. CDR3 residues: CASSLEAGNYGYTF. The CDR3 nucleotides are TGTGCCAGCAGCTTAGAAGCAGGGAACTATGGCTACACCTTC.